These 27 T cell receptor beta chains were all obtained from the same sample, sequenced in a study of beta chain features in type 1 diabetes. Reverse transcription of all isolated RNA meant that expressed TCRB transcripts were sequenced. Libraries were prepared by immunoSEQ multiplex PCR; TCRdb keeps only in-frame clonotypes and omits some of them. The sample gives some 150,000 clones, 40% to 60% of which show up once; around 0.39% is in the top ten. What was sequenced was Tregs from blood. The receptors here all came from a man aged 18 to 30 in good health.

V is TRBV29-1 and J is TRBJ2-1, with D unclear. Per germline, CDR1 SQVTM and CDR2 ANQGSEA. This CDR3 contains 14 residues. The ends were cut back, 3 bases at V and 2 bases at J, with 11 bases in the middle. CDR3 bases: TGCAGCGTTGACTTAAATTTCGCCTACAATGAGCAGTTCTTC. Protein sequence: CSVDLNFAYNEQFF.

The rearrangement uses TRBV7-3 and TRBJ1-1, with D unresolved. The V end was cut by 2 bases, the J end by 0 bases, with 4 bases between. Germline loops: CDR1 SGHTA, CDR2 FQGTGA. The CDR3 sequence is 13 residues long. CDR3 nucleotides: TGTGCCAGCAGCTTAGTCATGAACACTGAAGCTTTCTTT. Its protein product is CASSLVMNTEAFF.

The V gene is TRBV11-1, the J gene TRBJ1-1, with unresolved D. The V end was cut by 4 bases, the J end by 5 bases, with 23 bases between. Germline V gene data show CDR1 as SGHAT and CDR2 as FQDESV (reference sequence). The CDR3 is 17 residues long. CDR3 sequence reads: CASSSPSAATQRTEAFF. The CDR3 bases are TGTGCCAGCAGCTCCCCTAGCGCCGCGACTCAACGGACTGAAGCTTTCTTT.

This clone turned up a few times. The CDR3 bases are TGTGCCAGCAGTGTGCTAGCGGGCATCAATGAGCAGTTCTTC. This gives the protein CASSVLAGINEQFF. The chain is built from TRBV6-4 and TRBJ2-1, with TRBD2 matching over 8 bases. The germline gives CDR1 MRHNA, CDR2 SNTAGT. This CDR3 comprises 14 residues. V lost 4 bases to trimming and J lost 6 bases; unmatched junction nucleotides: 5.

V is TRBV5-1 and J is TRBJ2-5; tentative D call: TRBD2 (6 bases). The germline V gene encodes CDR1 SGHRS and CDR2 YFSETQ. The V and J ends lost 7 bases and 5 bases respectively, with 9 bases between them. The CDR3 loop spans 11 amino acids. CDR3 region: CASLGGETQYF. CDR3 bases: TGCGCCAGCCTAGGAGGGGAGACCCAGTACTTC.

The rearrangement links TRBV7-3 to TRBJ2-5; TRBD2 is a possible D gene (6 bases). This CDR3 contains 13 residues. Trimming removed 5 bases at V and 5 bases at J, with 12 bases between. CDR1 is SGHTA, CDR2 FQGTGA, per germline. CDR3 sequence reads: CASSPTSRETQYF. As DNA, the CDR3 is TGTGCCAGCAGCCCTACTAGCCGGGAGACCCAGTACTTC.

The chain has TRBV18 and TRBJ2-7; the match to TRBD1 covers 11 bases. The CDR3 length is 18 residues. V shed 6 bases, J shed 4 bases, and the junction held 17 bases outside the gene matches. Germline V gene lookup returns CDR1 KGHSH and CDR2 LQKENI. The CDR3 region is CASSLNLGQGAIRYEQYF. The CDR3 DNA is TGTGCCAGCTCCCTGAATCTAGGACAGGGGGCGATCAGGTACGAGCAGTACTTC.

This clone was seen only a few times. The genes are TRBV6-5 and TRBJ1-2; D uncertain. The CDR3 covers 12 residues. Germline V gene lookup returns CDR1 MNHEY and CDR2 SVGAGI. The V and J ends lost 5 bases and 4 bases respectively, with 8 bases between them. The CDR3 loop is CASSEFSYGYTF. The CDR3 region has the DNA TGTGCCAGCAGTGAATTCAGCTATGGCTACACCTTC.

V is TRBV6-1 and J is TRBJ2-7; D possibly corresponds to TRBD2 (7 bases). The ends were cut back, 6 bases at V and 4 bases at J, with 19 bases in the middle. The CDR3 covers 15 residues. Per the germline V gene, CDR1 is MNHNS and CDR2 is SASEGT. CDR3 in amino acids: CASRGGDTGRYEQYF. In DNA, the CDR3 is TGTGCCAGCAGGGGGGGGGACACAGGAAGATACGAGCAGTACTTC.

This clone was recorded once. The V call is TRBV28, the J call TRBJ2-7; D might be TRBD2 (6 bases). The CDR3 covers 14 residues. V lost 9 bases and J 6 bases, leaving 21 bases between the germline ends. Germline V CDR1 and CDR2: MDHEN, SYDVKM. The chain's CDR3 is CASSLTGVEGEQYF. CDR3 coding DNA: TGTGCCAGTTCCCTTACGGGGGTGGAGGGCGAGCAGTACTTC.

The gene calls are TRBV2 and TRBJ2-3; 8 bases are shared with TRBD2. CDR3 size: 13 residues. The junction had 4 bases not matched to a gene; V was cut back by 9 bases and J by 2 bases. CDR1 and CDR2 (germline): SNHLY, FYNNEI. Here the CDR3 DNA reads TGTGCCAGTTTAGCGGGACCCACAGATACGCAGTATTTT. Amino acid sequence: CASLAGPTDTQYF.

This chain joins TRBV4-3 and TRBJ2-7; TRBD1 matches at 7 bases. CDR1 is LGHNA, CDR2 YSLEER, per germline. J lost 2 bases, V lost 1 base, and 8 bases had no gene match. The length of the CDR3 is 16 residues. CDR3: CASSQVYRGRAYEQYF. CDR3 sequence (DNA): TGCGCCAGCAGCCAAGTTTACAGGGGAAGGGCCTACGAGCAGTACTTC.

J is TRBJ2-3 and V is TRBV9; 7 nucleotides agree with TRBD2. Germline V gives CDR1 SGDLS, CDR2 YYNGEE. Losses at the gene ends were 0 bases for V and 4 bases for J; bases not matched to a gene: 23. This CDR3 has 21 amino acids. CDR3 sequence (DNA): TGTGCCAGCAGCGTAGGCCGACAGAAAGGACTAGGACCCTTGAGGTCAGATACGCAGTATTTT. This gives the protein CASSVGRQKGLGPLRSDTQYF.

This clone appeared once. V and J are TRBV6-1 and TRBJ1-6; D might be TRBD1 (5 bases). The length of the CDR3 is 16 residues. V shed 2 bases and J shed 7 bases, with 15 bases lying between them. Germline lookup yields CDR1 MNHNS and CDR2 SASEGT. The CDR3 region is CASSEWGGFGNSPLHF. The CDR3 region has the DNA TGTGCCAGCAGTGAATGGGGGGGATTCGGCAATTCACCCCTCCACTTT.

Here the CDR3 reads CASSSQGDAQPQHF. As DNA, the CDR3 is TGTGCCAGCAGTTCCCAGGGGGACGCTCAGCCCCAGCATTTT. The V gene is TRBV28, the J gene TRBJ1-5; 7 bases are shared with TRBD1. Germline V gene data show CDR1 as MDHEN and CDR2 as SYDVKM. The CDR3 has 14 amino acids. The V segment lost 4 bases and the J segment 6 bases; nucleotides outside the gene matches: 6.

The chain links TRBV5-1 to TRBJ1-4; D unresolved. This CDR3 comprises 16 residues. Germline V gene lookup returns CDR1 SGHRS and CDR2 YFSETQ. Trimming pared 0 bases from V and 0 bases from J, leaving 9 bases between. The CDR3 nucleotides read TGCGCCAGCAGCTTGGTCGCAGGTGCAACTAATGAAAAACTGTTTTTT. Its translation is CASSLVAGATNEKLFF. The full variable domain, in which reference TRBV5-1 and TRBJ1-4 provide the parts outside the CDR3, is KAGVTQTPRYLIKTRGQQVTLSCSPISGHRSVSWYQQTPGQGLQFLFEYFSETQRNKGNFPGRFSGRQFSNSRSEMNVSTLELGDSALYLCASSLVAGATNEKLFFGSGTQLSVL.

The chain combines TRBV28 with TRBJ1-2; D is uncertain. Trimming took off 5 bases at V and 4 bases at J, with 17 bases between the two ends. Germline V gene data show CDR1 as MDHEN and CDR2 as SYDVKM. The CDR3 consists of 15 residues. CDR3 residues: CASSPAGILGYGYTF. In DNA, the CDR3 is TGTGCCAGCAGTCCCGCCGGGATACTAGGCTATGGCTACACCTTC.

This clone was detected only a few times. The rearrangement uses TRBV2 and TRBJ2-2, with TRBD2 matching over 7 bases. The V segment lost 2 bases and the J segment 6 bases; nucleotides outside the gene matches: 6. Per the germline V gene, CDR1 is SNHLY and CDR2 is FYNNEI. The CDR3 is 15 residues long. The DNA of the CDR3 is TGTGCCAGCAGTGAATGGGCGGGAGAGGCCGGGGAGCTGTTTTTT. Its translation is CASSEWAGEAGELFF. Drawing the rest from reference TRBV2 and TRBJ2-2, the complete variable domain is EPEVTQTPSHQVTQMGQEVILRCVPISNHLYFYWYRQILGQKVEFLVSFYNNEISEKSEIFDDQFSVERPDGSNFTLKIRSTKLEDSAMYFCASSEWAGEAGELFFGEGSRLTVL.

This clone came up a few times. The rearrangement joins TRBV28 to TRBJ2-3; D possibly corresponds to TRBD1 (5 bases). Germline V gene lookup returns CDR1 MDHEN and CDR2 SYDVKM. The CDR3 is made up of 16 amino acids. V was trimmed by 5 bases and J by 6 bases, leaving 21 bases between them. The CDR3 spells CASSNRLRGQVDTQYF. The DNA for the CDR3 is TGTGCCAGCAGTAACCGCCTCCGAGGACAAGTGGATACGCAGTATTTT.

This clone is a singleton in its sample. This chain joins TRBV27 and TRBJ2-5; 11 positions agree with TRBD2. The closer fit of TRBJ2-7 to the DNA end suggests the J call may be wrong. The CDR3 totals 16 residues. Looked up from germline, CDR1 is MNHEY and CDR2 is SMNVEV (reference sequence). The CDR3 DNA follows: TGTGCCAGCAGTTTCTCCGGGACTAGCGGCCCCTACGAGCAGTACTTC. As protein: CASSFSGTSGPYEQYF.

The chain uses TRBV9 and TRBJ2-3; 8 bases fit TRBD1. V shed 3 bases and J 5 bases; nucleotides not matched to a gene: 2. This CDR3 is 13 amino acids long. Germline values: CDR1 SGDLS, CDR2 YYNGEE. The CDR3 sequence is CASSETGGDTQYF. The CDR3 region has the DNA TGTGCCAGCAGCGAAACAGGGGGAGATACGCAGTATTTT.

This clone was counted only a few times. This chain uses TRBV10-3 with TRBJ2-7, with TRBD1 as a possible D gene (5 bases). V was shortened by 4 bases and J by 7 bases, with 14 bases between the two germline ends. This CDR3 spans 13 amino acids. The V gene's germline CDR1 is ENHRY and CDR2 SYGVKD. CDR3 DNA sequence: TGTGCCATCAGTGCTTGGGGCTATGGGGAGCAGTACTTC. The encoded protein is CAISAWGYGEQYF.

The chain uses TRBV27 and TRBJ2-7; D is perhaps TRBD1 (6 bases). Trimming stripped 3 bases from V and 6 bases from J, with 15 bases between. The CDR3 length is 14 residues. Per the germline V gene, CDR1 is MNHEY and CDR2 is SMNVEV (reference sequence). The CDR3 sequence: CASSFYPRGSEQYF. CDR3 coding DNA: TGTGCCAGCAGTTTTTATCCGAGGGGGTCCGAGCAGTACTTC.

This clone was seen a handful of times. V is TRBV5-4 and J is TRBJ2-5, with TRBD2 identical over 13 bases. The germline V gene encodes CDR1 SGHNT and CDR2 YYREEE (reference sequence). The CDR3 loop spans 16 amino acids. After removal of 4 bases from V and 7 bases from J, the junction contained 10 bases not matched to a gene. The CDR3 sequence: CASSQMGTSGVGTQYF. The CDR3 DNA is TGTGCCAGCAGCCAGATGGGGACTAGCGGGGTTGGGACCCAGTACTTC.

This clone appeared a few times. Here the CDR3 DNA reads TGTGCCAGTACTCCGGGACAGGGGTCCACAGATACGCAGTATTTT. Its translation: CASTPGQGSTDTQYF. J is TRBJ2-3 and V is TRBV19, with TRBD1 identical over 10 bases. CDR1 and CDR2 from the germline V gene are LNHDA and SQIVND (reference sequence). Trimming removed 7 bases from V and 2 bases from J; junction bases left unmatched: 6. The CDR3 contains 15 residues.

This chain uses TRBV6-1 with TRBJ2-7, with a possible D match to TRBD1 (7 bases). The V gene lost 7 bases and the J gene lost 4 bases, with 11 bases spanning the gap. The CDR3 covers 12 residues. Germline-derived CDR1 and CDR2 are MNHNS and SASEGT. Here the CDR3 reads CASTTGRYEQYF. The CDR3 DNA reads TGTGCCAGCACGACAGGGAGGTACGAGCAGTACTTC.

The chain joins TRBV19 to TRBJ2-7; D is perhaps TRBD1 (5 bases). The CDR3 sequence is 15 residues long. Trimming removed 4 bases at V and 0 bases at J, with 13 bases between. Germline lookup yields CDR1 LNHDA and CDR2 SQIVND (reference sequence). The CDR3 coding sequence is TGTGCCAGTAGTACTCAGGGATACTTCTCCTACGAGCAGTACTTC. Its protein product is CASSTQGYFSYEQYF.